This T cell receptor (beta chain) was sequenced in a study of blood T cell repertoires in COVID-19. Study-wide context: Collection of acute and convalescent COVID-19 samples took place in the United States, Italy and Spain.

This clone was observed a single time. The CDR3 consists of 15 residues. Trimming took off 5 bases at V and 2 bases at J, with 14 bases between the two ends. The germline gives CDR1 SGHVS, CDR2 FNYEAQ. Authors' methods: Reference gene primer amplification in the assay estimated nucleated cell counts. This table comes from immunoSEQ multiplex PCR, and its TCRdb copy is limited to in-frame clones, with some not included. V and J calls plus clone size are reproduced from that table; the DNA served to infer D and trimming. Found here are about 150,000 clones, roughly 84% of them singletons; the top ten hold roughly 4.9%.

The chain carries TRBV7-6 and TRBJ2-3; D is perhaps TRBD1 (6 bases). The clonotype comes from a human donor in a cohort sampled during active COVID-19. The sample comprised peripheral blood. This chain's CDR3 is CASSKSGQLTDTQYF. DNA for the CDR3: TGTGCCAGCAGCAAGTCCGGACAGCTCACAGATACGCAGTATTTT.